What follows describes a single T cell receptor beta chain. Antigen specificity is unknown. The repertoire was sequenced with immunoSEQ multiplex PCR; TCRdb's copy has only in-frame clones and lacks some. The data hold 70,000 or so clones, with about 93% observed a single time. This sample is drawn from a study of T cell clonotyping in hematopoietic cell transplantation. The CDR3 covers 16 residues. Germline V gene data show CDR1 as SGHRS and CDR2 as YFSETQ. The V and J ends lost 4 bases and 7 bases, in that order; junction bases with no gene match: 13. The study's findings and limits: Cells were unsorted, so CD4 and CD8 contributions were not separated. Graft donor and pretransplant recipient Inverse Simpson Index values predicted broader posttransplant TCR diversity. Recipient TCR diversity dropped after transplant; expanded clonotypes rose from day 30 to 180. At the given depth, recipient repertoires were over 95% de novo clonotypes.

Sequenced input: peripheral blood mononuclear cells. V usage is TRBV5-1 and J usage is TRBJ1-4, with 7 positions matching TRBD1. This TCR derives from a man aged 50 to 60 in good health. Some clones in this sample may be carry-over from other donors' samples. This CDR3 is CASSIQGKGLGEKLFF. The CDR3 coding sequence is TGCGCCAGCAGCATACAGGGGAAGGGTTTAGGTGAAAAACTGTTTTTT.